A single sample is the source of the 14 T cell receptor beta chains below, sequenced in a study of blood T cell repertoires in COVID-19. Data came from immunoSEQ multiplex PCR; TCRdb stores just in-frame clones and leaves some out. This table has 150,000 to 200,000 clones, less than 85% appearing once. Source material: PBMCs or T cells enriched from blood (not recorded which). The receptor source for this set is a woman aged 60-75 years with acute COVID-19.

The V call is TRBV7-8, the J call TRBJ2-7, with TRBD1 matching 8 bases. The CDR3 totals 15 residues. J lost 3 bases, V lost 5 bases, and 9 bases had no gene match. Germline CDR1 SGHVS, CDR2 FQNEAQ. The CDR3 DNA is TGTGCCAGCAGCACATGGGAGACAGGGGTCTACGAGCAGTACTTC. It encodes CASSTWETGVYEQYF.

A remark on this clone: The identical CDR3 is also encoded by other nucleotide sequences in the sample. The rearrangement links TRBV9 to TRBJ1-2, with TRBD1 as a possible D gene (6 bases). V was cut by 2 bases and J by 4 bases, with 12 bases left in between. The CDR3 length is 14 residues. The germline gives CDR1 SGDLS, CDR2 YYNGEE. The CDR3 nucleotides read TGTGCCAGCAGCGTGGGGGACACATCCTATGGCTACACCTTC. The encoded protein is CASSVGDTSYGYTF.

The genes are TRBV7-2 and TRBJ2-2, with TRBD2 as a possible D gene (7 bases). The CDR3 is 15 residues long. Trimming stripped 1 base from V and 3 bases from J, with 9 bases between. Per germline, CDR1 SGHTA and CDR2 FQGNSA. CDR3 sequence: CASSLVGGHTGELFF. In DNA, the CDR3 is TGTGCCAGCAGCTTAGTGGGGGGGCACACCGGGGAGCTGTTTTTT.

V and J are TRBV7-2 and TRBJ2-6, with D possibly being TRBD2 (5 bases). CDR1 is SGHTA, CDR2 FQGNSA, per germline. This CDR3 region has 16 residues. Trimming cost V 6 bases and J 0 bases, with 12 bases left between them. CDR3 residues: CASSRERVSGANVLTF. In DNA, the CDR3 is TGTGCCAGCAGTCGGGAAAGGGTCTCTGGGGCCAACGTCCTGACTTTC.

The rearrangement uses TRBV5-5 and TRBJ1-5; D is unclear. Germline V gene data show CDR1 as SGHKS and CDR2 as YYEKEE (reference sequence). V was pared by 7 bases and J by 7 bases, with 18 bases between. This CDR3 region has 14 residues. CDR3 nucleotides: TGTGCCAGCGGGCCGGCCACCCAGAACCAGCCCCAGCATTTT. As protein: CASGPATQNQPQHF.

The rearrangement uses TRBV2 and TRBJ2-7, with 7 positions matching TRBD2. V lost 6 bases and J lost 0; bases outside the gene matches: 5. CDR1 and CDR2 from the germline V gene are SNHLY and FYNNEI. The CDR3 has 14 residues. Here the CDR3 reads CASRVGGSSYEQYF. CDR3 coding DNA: TGTGCCAGCAGGGTGGGAGGGAGCTCCTACGAGCAGTACTTC. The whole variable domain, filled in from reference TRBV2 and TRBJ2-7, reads EPEVTQTPSHQVTQMGQEVILRCVPISNHLYFYWYRQILGQKVEFLVSFYNNEISEKSEIFDDQFSVERPDGSNFTLKIRSTKLEDSAMYFCASRVGGSSYEQYFGPGTRLTVT.

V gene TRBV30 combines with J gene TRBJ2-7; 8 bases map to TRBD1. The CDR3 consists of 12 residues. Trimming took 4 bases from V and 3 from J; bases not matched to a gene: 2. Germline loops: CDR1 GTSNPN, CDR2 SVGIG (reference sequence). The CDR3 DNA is TGTGCCTGGAAACAGGGGGGCTACGAGCAGTACTTC. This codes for CAWKQGGYEQYF.

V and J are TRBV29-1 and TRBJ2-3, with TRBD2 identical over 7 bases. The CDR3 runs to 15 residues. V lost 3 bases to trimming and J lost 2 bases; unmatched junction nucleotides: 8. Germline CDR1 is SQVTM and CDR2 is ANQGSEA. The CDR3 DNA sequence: TGCAGCGTTGATCTGGCGGGAGACATCACAGATACGCAGTATTTT. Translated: CSVDLAGDITDTQYF.

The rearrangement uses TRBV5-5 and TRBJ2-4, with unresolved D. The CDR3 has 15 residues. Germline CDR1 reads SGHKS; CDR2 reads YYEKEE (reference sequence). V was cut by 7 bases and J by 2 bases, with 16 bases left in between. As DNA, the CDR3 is TGTGCCAGCGGATCAACCGGGTCCTCCAAAAACATTCAGTACTTC. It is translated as CASGSTGSSKNIQYF.

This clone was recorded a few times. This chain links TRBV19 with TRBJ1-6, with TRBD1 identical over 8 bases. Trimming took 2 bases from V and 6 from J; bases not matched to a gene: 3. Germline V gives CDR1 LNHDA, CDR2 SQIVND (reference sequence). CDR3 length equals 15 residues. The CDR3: CASSIKQGANSPLHF. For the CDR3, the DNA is TGTGCCAGTAGTATAAAGCAGGGGGCTAATTCACCCCTCCACTTT.

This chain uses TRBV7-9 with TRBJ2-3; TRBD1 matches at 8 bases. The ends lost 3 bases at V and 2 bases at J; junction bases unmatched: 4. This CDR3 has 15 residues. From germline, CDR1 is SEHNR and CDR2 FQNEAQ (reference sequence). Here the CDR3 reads CASSFRGRSTDTQYF. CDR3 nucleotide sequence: TGTGCCAGCAGCTTCAGGGGGCGATCCACAGATACGCAGTATTTT.

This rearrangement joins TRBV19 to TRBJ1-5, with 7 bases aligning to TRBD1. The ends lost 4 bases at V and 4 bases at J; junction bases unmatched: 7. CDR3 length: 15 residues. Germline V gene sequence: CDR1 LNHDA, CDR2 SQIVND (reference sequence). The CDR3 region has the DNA TGTGCCAGTAGTACGCATACGACAGGGAATCAGCCCCAGCATTTT. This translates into CASSTHTTGNQPQHF.

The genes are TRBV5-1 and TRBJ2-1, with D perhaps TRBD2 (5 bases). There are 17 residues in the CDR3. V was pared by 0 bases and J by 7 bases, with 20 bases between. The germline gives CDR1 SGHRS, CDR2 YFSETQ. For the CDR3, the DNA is TGCGCCAGCAGCTTGGTCGGCGGGTCCGTACGTATTAATGAGCAGTTCTTC. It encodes CASSLVGGSVRINEQFF. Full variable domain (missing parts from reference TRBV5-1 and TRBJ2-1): KAGVTQTPRYLIKTRGQQVTLSCSPISGHRSVSWYQQTPGQGLQFLFEYFSETQRNKGNFPGRFSGRQFSNSRSEMNVSTLELGDSALYLCASSLVGGSVRINEQFFGPGTRLTVL.

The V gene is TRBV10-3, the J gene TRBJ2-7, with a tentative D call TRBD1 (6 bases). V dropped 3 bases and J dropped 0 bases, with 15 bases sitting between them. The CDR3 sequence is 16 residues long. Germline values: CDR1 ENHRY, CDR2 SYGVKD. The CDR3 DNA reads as TGTGCCATCAGTGAACAGGGACCGTTGAGCTCCTACGAGCAGTACTTC. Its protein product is CAISEQGPLSSYEQYF.